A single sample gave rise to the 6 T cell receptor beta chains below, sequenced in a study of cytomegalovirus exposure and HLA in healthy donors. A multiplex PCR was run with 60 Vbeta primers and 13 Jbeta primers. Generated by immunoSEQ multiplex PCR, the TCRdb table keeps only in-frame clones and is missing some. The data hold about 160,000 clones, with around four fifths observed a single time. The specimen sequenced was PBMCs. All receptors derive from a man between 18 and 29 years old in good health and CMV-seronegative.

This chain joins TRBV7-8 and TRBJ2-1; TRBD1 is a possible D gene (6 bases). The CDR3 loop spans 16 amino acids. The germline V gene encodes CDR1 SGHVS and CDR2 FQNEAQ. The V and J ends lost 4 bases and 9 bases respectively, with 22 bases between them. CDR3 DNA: TGTGCCAGCAGCTCGGGCCGGGACACCGGCCGGGGTGAGCAGTTCTTC. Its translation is CASSSGRDTGRGEQFF.

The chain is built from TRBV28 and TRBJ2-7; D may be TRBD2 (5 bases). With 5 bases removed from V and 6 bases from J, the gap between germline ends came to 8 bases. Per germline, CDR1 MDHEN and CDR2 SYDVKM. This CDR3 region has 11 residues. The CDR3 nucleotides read TGTGCCAGCAGTACCCGGGGCGAGCAGTACTTC. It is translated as CASSTRGEQYF.

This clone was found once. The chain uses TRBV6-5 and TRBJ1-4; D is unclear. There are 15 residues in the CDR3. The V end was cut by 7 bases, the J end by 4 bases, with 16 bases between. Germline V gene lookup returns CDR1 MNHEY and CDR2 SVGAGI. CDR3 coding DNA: TGTGCCAGCACTGTATCGGTATTAAGTAATGAAAAACTGTTTTTT. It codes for CASTVSVLSNEKLFF.

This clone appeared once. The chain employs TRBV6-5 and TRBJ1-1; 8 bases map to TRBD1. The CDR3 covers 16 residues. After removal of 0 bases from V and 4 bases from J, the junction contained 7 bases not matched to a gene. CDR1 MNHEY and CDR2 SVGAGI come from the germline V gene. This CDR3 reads CASSYSTAGGGTEAFF. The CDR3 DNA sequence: TGTGCCAGCAGTTACTCGACTGCAGGGGGCGGCACTGAAGCTTTCTTT.

CDR3: CATGTGTTNQPQHF. CDR3 coding DNA: TGTGCCACAGGGACAGGGACTACCAATCAGCCCCAGCATTTT. The rearrangement joins TRBV10-3 to TRBJ1-5, with TRBD1 identical over 9 bases. Germline CDR1 reads ENHRY; CDR2 reads SYGVKD. There are 14 residues in the CDR3. With V trimmed by 10 bases and J by 3 bases, 7 bases remained unmatched.

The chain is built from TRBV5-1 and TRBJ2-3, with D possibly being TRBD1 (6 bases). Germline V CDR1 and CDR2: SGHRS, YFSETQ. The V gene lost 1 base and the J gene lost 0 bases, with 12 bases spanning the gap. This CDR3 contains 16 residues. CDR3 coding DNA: TGCGCCAGCAGCTTGTCTGGGACACGCAGCACAGATACGCAGTATTTT. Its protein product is CASSLSGTRSTDTQYF. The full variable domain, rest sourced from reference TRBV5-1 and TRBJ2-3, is KAGVTQTPRYLIKTRGQQVTLSCSPISGHRSVSWYQQTPGQGLQFLFEYFSETQRNKGNFPGRFSGRQFSNSRSEMNVSTLELGDSALYLCASSLSGTRSTDTQYFGPGTRLTVL.